This entry lists 31 T cell receptor beta chains sequenced from one sample in a study of T cell responses to AZD1222 COVID-19 vaccine. Produced via immunoSEQ multiplex PCR; TCRdb's table is partial and in-frame only. The table has 150,000 to 200,000 clones, 85% to 95% seen once. The sample in question was peripheral blood, obtained on day 0 of AZD1222 vaccination. These receptors all come from an adult in good health.

The CDR3 DNA reads as TGTGCCAGCACGGGGTACACCGGGGAGCTGTTTTTT. Encoded protein: CASTGYTGELFF. V gene TRBV11-2 combines with J gene TRBJ2-2; a weak D match, TRBD2 (5 bases). The germline CDR1 and CDR2 sequences are SGHAT and FQNNGV. Trimming took off 7 bases at V and 3 bases at J, with 6 bases between the two ends. The CDR3 has 12 amino acids.

CDR3 in DNA: TGCGCCAGCAGCTTGATCAAGGATTCACCCCTCCACTTT. It specifies CASSLIKDSPLHF. V usage is TRBV5-1 and J usage is TRBJ1-6; D call uncertain. V was trimmed by 1 base and J by 8 bases, leaving 7 bases between them. Germline V gene data show CDR1 as SGHRS and CDR2 as YFSETQ. This CDR3 is 13 amino acids long.

The chain has TRBV4-1 and TRBJ1-5; D ambiguous. V lost 0 bases and J lost 9, with 15 bases in between. CDR1 and CDR2 from the germline V gene are MGHRA and YSYEKL. The length of the CDR3 is 15 residues. CDR3 nucleotide sequence: TGCGCCAGCAGCCAAGAAGGTATCAGCGTACGGCCCCAGCATTTT. This encodes CASSQEGISVRPQHF.

This chain joins TRBV20-1 and TRBJ2-1, with D uncertain. Trimming shortened V by 6 bases and J by 7 bases, and 7 bases separated the two germline ends. Germline V CDR1 and CDR2: DFQATT, SNEGSKA (reference sequence). The CDR3 is 10 amino acids. CDR3 coding DNA: TGCAGTGCCCAAGGGAATGAGCAGTTCTTC. The encoded protein is CSAQGNEQFF.

In this sample, this clone turned up once. The chain combines TRBV7-2 with TRBJ1-3; a possible D gene is TRBD1 (5 bases). V was trimmed by 4 bases and J by 3 bases, leaving 19 bases between them. This CDR3 is 17 amino acids long. CDR1 and CDR2 (germline): SGHTA, FQGNSA. The DNA for the CDR3 is TGTGCCAGCAGCTCCGAATCCCGGGGGTTTAGTGGAAACACCATATATTTT. Protein: CASSSESRGFSGNTIYF. The full variable domain, in which reference TRBV7-2 and TRBJ1-3 provide the parts outside the CDR3, is GAGVSQSPSNKVTEKGKDVELRCDPISGHTALYWYRQSLGQGLEFLIYFQGNSAPDKSGLPSDRFSAERTGGSVSTLTIQRTQQEDSAVYLCASSSESRGFSGNTIYFGEGSWLTVV.

The chain has TRBV28 and TRBJ1-2; TRBD1 aligns across 8 bases. Unmatched junction bases numbered 5, after V lost 7 bases and J lost 4 bases. The germline CDR1 and CDR2 sequences are MDHEN and SYDVKM. The CDR3 loop spans 13 amino acids. As DNA, the CDR3 is TGTGCCAGCACCGGACAGGGAGTCTATGGCTACACCTTC. Protein sequence: CASTGQGVYGYTF.

This clone was seen only a few times. The CDR3 DNA sequence: TGTGCCAGCAGCCCCGAGTGGGGGGCGTCCCAGGGCGAGCAGTACTTC. Translation: CASSPEWGASQGEQYF. The chain is built from TRBV7-2 and TRBJ2-7; D may be TRBD1 or TRBD2 (6 bases each). The length of the CDR3 is 16 residues. V was pared by 5 bases and J by 6 bases, with 23 bases between. The germline V gene encodes CDR1 SGHTA and CDR2 FQGNSA.

The chain has TRBV3-1 (or the pseudogene TRBV3-2) and TRBJ1-1; D possibly corresponds to TRBD1 (5 bases). V lost 6 bases to trimming and J lost 5 bases, with 13 bases between them. The CDR3 consists of 13 residues. Germline V CDR1 and CDR2: LGHDT, YNNKEL (reference sequence). The CDR3 sequence is CASSRGVETEAFF. The CDR3 region has the DNA TGTGCCAGCAGTAGGGGCGTAGAGACTGAAGCTTTCTTT.

V gene TRBV10-3 combines with J gene TRBJ2-7; D unclear. The CDR3 runs 14 residues. Per germline, CDR1 ENHRY and CDR2 SYGVKD. V lost 3 bases to trimming and J lost 0 bases, with 9 bases between them. The CDR3 loop is CAISDLKTSYEQYF. The CDR3 DNA follows: TGTGCCATCAGTGATCTTAAAACCTCCTACGAGCAGTACTTC.

CDR3 bases: TGTGCCAGCAGCCCCGGGACAGCCTTACTATATTTT. This gives the protein CASSPGTALLYF. The genes are TRBV28 and TRBJ1-3; TRBD1 matches at 7 bases. The CDR3 sequence is 12 residues long. Trimming removed 6 bases from V and 14 bases from J; junction bases left unmatched: 10. In germline, CDR1 is MDHEN, CDR2 SYDVKM.

V is TRBV12-3 or TRBV12-4 and J is TRBJ2-5; no definite D call. This CDR3 is built from 13 residues. Trimming pared 6 bases from V and 7 bases from J, leaving 15 bases between. The CDR3 reads CASSLEYHRTQYF. In DNA, the CDR3 is TGTGCCAGCAGCCTAGAATACCACCGGACCCAGTACTTC.

V is TRBV30 and J is TRBJ1-2, with TRBD1 identical over 7 bases. This CDR3 has 10 amino acids. J gave up 8 bases and V 3 bases, and 0 bases lay outside the gene matches. From germline, CDR1 is GTSNPN and CDR2 SVGIG (reference sequence). Here the CDR3 reads CAWRGQGYTF. CDR3 DNA: TGTGCCTGGAGGGGACAGGGCTACACCTTC. Variable domain in full (rest from reference TRBV30 and TRBJ1-2): SQTIHQWPATLVQPVGSPLSLECTVEGTSNPNLYWYRQAAGRGLQLLFYSVGIGQISSEVPQNLSASRPQDRQFILSSKKLLLSDSGFYLCAWRGQGYTFGSGTRLTVV.

Comment on this clone: An end of the junction does not agree with germline; a read error may underlie this. J is TRBJ2-7 and V is TRBV7-2; a weak D match, TRBD2 (6 bases). CDR1 is SGHTA, CDR2 FQGNSA, per germline. This CDR3 contains 14 residues. The CDR3 loop is CATSGSVYAYEQYF. In DNA, the CDR3 is TGTGCCACCAGCGGGTCCGTCTACGCCTACGAGCAGTACTTC.

The V and J genes are TRBV5-3 and TRBJ1-2; D gene ambiguous. TRBV5-3 counts as an open reading frame of uncertain function. CDR3 length: 11 residues. The ends were cut back, 3 bases at V and 2 bases at J, with 2 bases in the middle. CDR3 sequence: CARSYNYGYTF. In DNA, the CDR3 is TGTGCCAGAAGCTACAACTATGGCTACACCTTC.

The chain carries TRBV9 and TRBJ2-3; 14 bases fit TRBD2. V dropped 4 bases and J dropped 0; count of bases not matched to a gene: 19. The germline V gene encodes CDR1 SGDLS and CDR2 YYNGEE. The CDR3 contains 22 residues. The CDR3 here is CASSFRLAGGQEPSTSTDTQYF. In DNA, the CDR3 is TGTGCCAGCAGCTTCCGACTAGCGGGAGGGCAAGAGCCCTCCACTAGCACAGATACGCAGTATTTT.

The chain is built from TRBV3-1 (or the pseudogene TRBV3-2) and TRBJ1-4; D is possibly TRBD1 (5 bases). The V and J ends lost 4 bases and 12 bases respectively, with 15 bases between them. The CDR3 has 13 amino acids. The germline V gene encodes CDR1 LGHDT and CDR2 YNNKEL (reference sequence). The CDR3 spells CASSPLGGGELFF. The CDR3 region has the DNA TGTGCCAGCAGCCCGCTCGGGGGTGGAGAACTGTTTTTT.

The rearrangement uses TRBV4-3 and TRBJ1-4; D is undetermined. This CDR3 contains 12 residues. Germline V gene sequence: CDR1 LGHNA, CDR2 YSLEER. V was cut by 0 bases and J by 8 bases, with 4 bases left in between. The CDR3 is CASSQDGEKLFF. Written as DNA, the CDR3 is TGCGCCAGCAGCCAAGATGGCGAAAAACTGTTTTTT.

The CDR3 is CASSRNRGGTDTQYF. The DNA of the CDR3 is TGCGCCAGCAGCAGGAACAGGGGGGGCACAGATACGCAGTATTTT. The chain recombines TRBV5-1 with TRBJ2-3; 8 positions match TRBD1. Germline trimming cut 4 bases from V and 1 base from J; bases unmatched to any gene: 5. The CDR3 runs to 15 residues. The germline V gene encodes CDR1 SGHRS and CDR2 YFSETQ.

V usage is TRBV7-2 and J usage is TRBJ2-1; D gene unclear. Germline CDR1 reads SGHTA; CDR2 reads FQGNSA. V lost 5 bases and J lost 10, with 12 bases in between. The CDR3 loop spans 12 amino acids. The CDR3, as DNA: TGTGCCAGCAGCCTGCACGGACCGGAGCAGTTCTTC. It is translated as CASSLHGPEQFF.

The chain uses TRBV6-5 and TRBJ1-6, with TRBD1 as a possible D gene (5 bases). The germline V gene encodes CDR1 MNHEY and CDR2 SVGAGI. CDR3 length: 13 amino acids. Trimming removed 6 bases from V and 7 bases from J, with 10 bases in between. This chain's CDR3 is CASSRGSNSPLHF. For the CDR3, the DNA is TGTGCCAGCAGCCGGGGCTCGAATTCACCCCTCCACTTT.

The chain has TRBV24-1 and TRBJ2-2; D call uncertain. The CDR3 is 18 residues long. Germline CDR1 is KGHDR and CDR2 is SFDVKD. The germline V and J ends were trimmed by 0 bases and 1 base, with 14 bases remaining between them. The DNA for the CDR3 is TGTGCCACCAGTGATTTGCTCCATTCGGCCGAGAACACCGGGGAGCTGTTTTTT. Its protein is CATSDLLHSAENTGELFF.

The chain is built from TRBV19 and TRBJ1-3; maybe TRBD1 (6 bases). Trimming shortened V by 3 bases and J by 4 bases, and 16 bases separated the two germline ends. The CDR3 sequence is 16 residues long. Per the germline V gene, CDR1 is LNHDA and CDR2 is SQIVND (reference sequence). As DNA, the CDR3 is TGTGCCAGTAGTATGGGGGGCATCGCGTCAGGAAACACCATATATTTT. This encodes CASSMGGIASGNTIYF.

V gene TRBV5-1 combines with J gene TRBJ1-2; D ambiguous. The CDR3 extends over 13 amino acids. V was trimmed by 1 base and J by 6 bases, leaving 10 bases between them. Germline CDR1 and CDR2: SGHRS and YFSETQ. DNA of the CDR3: TGCGCCAGCAGCTTGCTTGGGGTGGATGGCTACACCTTC. It translates to CASSLLGVDGYTF.

This clone has a single count. The gene calls are TRBV7-9 and TRBJ1-1; 10 bases align to TRBD1. The V gene end was trimmed by 1 base and the J gene end by 5 bases; junction bases not matched to a gene: 7. CDR3 size: 16 residues. Per germline, CDR1 SEHNR and CDR2 FQNEAQ (reference sequence). CDR3 DNA: TGTGCCAGCAGCTTAGGAGGGGACAGGGGAAAGACTGAAGCTTTCTTT. Residues: CASSLGGDRGKTEAFF.

This rearrangement joins TRBV19 to TRBJ2-7, with D possibly matching TRBD1 (6 bases). The CDR3 is 12 residues long. Trimming cost V 5 bases and J 6 bases, with 11 bases left between them. From germline, CDR1 is LNHDA and CDR2 SQIVND (reference sequence). For the CDR3, the DNA is TGTGCCAGTAGTTTTACAGGGACCGAGCAGTACTTC. Amino acid sequence: CASSFTGTEQYF.

This clone was seen just once. The chain carries TRBV7-6 and TRBJ2-7; no clear D. Germline V gene lookup returns CDR1 SGHVS and CDR2 FNYEAQ. V was trimmed by 0 bases and J by 2 bases, leaving 5 bases between them. The CDR3 contains 13 residues. DNA for the CDR3: TGTGCCAGCAGCTTAGCGGATACCTACGAGCAGTACTTC. Translating gives CASSLADTYEQYF.

J is TRBJ1-1 and V is TRBV10-3; the D gene is possibly TRBD1 (5 bases). Looked up from germline, CDR1 is ENHRY and CDR2 is SYGVKD. This CDR3 is built from 12 residues. V was trimmed by 10 bases and J by 0 bases, leaving 9 bases between them. The CDR3, as DNA: TGTGCCAGCCAGACAGTGAACACTGAAGCTTTCTTT. It specifies CASQTVNTEAFF.

The V gene is TRBV9, the J gene TRBJ1-2; 10 positions agree with TRBD1. The J segment lost 0 bases and the V segment lost 0 bases, leaving 2 bases of the junction unmatched. Per the germline V gene, CDR1 is SGDLS and CDR2 is YYNGEE. The CDR3 has 16 amino acids. The CDR3 DNA follows: TGTGCCAGCAGCGTAGTGGGGACAGGGGCTAACTATGGCTACACCTTC. The encoded protein is CASSVVGTGANYGYTF. The full variable domain, rest sourced from reference TRBV9 and TRBJ1-2, is DSGVTQTPKHLITATGQRVTLRCSPRSGDLSVYWYQQSLDQGLQFLIQYYNGEERAKGNILERFSAQQFPDLHSELNLSSLELGDSALYFCASSVVGTGANYGYTFGSGTRLTVV.

The genes are TRBV19 and TRBJ1-2, with D perhaps matching TRBD1 (6 bases). This CDR3 is 12 amino acids long. Germline loops: CDR1 LNHDA, CDR2 SQIVND (reference sequence). V lost 7 bases, J lost 8 bases, and 14 bases lay in between. Here the CDR3 DNA reads TGTGCCAGTACCATATGGGGGCTCGGCTACACCTTC. Its translation is CASTIWGLGYTF.

The chain combines TRBV10-3 with TRBJ2-7, with 8 bases identical to TRBD1. The V gene end was trimmed by 11 bases and the J gene end by 2 bases; junction bases not matched to a gene: 5. Germline CDR1 reads ENHRY; CDR2 reads SYGVKD. This CDR3 is built from 12 residues. The CDR3: CAVTGGTYEQYF. The CDR3 DNA follows: TGTGCCGTAACAGGGGGGACCTACGAGCAGTACTTC.

This clone was counted only a few times. The chain carries TRBV5-4 and TRBJ2-5; 8 positions agree with TRBD2. This CDR3 region has 15 residues. J was trimmed by 5 bases and V by 3 bases; bases with no gene match: 9. CDR1 SGHNT and CDR2 YYREEE come from the germline V gene (reference sequence). CDR3 DNA sequence: TGTGCCAGCAGCTCTAAGCGGGAGAATGGGGAGACCCAGTACTTC. It translates to CASSSKRENGETQYF.